This TCR beta chain was profiled in a study of shared clonotypes between healthy human individuals. Trimming pared 1 base from V and 3 bases from J, leaving 11 bases between. The CDR3 is 15 residues long. Germline V CDR1 and CDR2: LNHNV, YYDKDF (reference sequence). Sequenced by immunoSEQ multiplex PCR; TCRdb stores in-frame clones only, minus some. The sample has more than 2 million clones, 90% to 97% seen once. This clonotype was obtained from a man between 18 and 35 years old in good health. The chain combines TRBV15 with TRBJ2-3; D possibly corresponds to TRBD2 (6 bases). Sample: naive CD4+ T cells sorted from blood. Described subset: CD45RA+ positively selected. CDR3 nucleotide sequence: TGTGCCACCAGCAGAGCAGGCGGGGCGACAGATACGCAGTATTTT. It encodes CATSRAGGATDTQYF. The full variable domain, rest sourced from reference TRBV15 and TRBJ2-3, is DAMVIQNPRYQVTQFGKPVTLSCSQTLNHNVMYWYQQKSSQAPKLLFHYYDKDFNNEADTPDNFQSRRPNTSFCFLDIRSPGLGDTAMYLCATSRAGGATDTQYFGPGTRLTVL.